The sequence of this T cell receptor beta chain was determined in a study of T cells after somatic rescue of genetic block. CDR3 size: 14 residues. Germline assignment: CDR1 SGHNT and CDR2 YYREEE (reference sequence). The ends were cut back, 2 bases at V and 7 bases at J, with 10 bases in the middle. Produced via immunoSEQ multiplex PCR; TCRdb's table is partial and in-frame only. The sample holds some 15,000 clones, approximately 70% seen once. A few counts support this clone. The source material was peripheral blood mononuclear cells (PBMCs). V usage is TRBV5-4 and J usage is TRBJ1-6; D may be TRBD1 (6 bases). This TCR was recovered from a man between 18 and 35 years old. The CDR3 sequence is CASSLQGRNSPLHF. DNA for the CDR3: TGTGCCAGCAGCTTACAGGGAAGGAATTCACCCCTCCACTTT.